Presented here are 7 T cell receptor beta chains from one specimen sequenced in a study of shared clonotypes between healthy human individuals. Some clones are missing from TCRdb's copy, which holds only in-frame ones; the method was immunoSEQ multiplex PCR. The table includes under 750,000 clones, approximately 77% detected once. Sequenced input: memory CD4+ T cells sorted from blood. Subset in this sample: CD45RA-negative fraction. The receptors derive from a woman in her 30s in good health.

V usage is TRBV7-8 and J usage is TRBJ1-2; D gene ambiguous. The length of the CDR3 is 12 residues. Germline values: CDR1 SGHVS, CDR2 FQNEAQ. Trimming removed 8 bases from V and 4 bases from J, with 11 bases in between. Here the CDR3 DNA reads TGTGCCAGCTCAAGGGAGAGCTATGGCTACACCTTC. Protein sequence: CASSRESYGYTF.

There are a few counts of this clone. At one end, the junction sequence differs from germline, possibly due to a read error. This chain joins TRBV13 and TRBJ2-7; 9 bases align to TRBD2. The CDR3 runs 13 residues. Germline values: CDR1 PRHDT, CDR2 FYEKMQ (reference sequence). The CDR3 nucleotides read TGTGCCAGCAGCTTAAGACTAGCGGAGCCTCCTCACTTC. This encodes CASSLRLAEPPHF.

The rearrangement links TRBV28 to TRBJ1-5; D is perhaps TRBD1 (6 bases). This CDR3 has 15 amino acids. Trimming took 3 bases from V and 1 from J, leaving 10 bases between them. Germline assignment: CDR1 MDHEN and CDR2 SYDVKM. The CDR3 DNA reads TGTGCCAGCAGTTTCCAGGGGCTGAGCAATCAGCCCCAGCATTTT. Protein: CASSFQGLSNQPQHF.

This clone was observed once. V is TRBV7-9 and J is TRBJ2-3; no firm D call. Germline CDR1 SEHNR, CDR2 FQNEAQ (reference sequence). The CDR3 has 14 residues. V was trimmed by 1 base and J by 0 bases, leaving 5 bases between them. The CDR3 protein is CASSLGTSTDTQYF. The CDR3 nucleotides are TGTGCCAGCAGCTTAGGAACCAGCACAGATACGCAGTATTTT.

The chain uses TRBV5-1 and TRBJ2-1; the match to TRBD2 covers 9 bases. This CDR3 has 15 amino acids. Trimming cost V 4 bases and J 7 bases; bases outside gene matches: 9. The V gene's germline CDR1 is SGHRS and CDR2 YFSETQ. CDR3 sequence: CASSTSSGMYNEQFF. The CDR3 DNA sequence: TGCGCCAGCAGCACCTCTAGCGGGATGTATAATGAGCAGTTCTTC. The variable domain in full, with the rest retrieved from reference TRBV5-1 and TRBJ2-1, is KAGVTQTPRYLIKTRGQQVTLSCSPISGHRSVSWYQQTPGQGLQFLFEYFSETQRNKGNFPGRFSGRQFSNSRSEMNVSTLELGDSALYLCASSTSSGMYNEQFFGPGTRLTVL.

This chain links TRBV6-1 with TRBJ2-5, with no clear D. This CDR3 region has 15 residues. V gave up 2 bases and J gave up 1 base, with 11 bases separating them. Germline CDR1 is MNHNS and CDR2 is SASEGT. This CDR3 reads CASSELRHLQETQYF. The DNA for the CDR3 is TGTGCCAGCAGTGAATTGCGCCATCTCCAAGAGACCCAGTACTTC.

This clone came up once. The gene calls are TRBV11-2 and TRBJ2-5, with TRBD2 identical over 13 bases. The trim removed 1 base at V and 3 bases at J, leaving 2 bases unmatched. This CDR3 is built from 16 residues. Germline assignment: CDR1 SGHAT and CDR2 FQNNGV. The CDR3 bases are TGTGCCAGCAGCTTAGGTGGACTAGCGGGAGAAGAGACCCAGTACTTC. It specifies CASSLGGLAGEETQYF.